This T cell receptor (beta chain) was captured in a study of shared clonotypes between healthy human individuals. Study observations and caveats: Sampling was confined to blood; repertoires within tissues likely differ.

This was a deep-level run. Repertoires were generated with immunoSEQ multiplex PCR, while TCRdb's copy carries only in-frame clones and drops some. The sample lists 2,500,000 or so clones, about nine tenths seen once, with 0.37% in the top ten. Per germline, CDR1 MDHEN and CDR2 SYDVKM. The CDR3 extends over 16 amino acids. The V end lost 4 bases, the J end lost 0 bases, and 15 bases lay between the germline ends. In the case of this clone: Its antigen is still unknown.

The receptor's source is a man between 18 and 29 years old in good health. Some clones in this sample may be carry-over from other donors' samples. Input material: naive CD4+ T cells from PBMCs. As to subset: CD45RA+ positively selected. This chain connects TRBV28 to TRBJ1-2, with D possibly matching TRBD1 (6 bases). The CDR3 sequence is CASSSPDSQANYGYTF. The CDR3 DNA sequence: TGTGCCAGCAGTTCACCGGACAGTCAAGCTAACTATGGCTACACCTTC.